A selection of T cell receptor beta chains follows, all from one sample in a study of T-cell reconstitution after alpha-beta-depleted transplantation in children. Via MiXCR, TCRdb re-called the PCR reads, giving one row per CDR3 protein. This table has under 35,000 distinct CDR3 sequences, under 7% appearing once. Material: PBMCs, mostly from graft donor cells, obtained 180 days after TCRalphabeta/CD19-depleted stem cell transplant. The receptors come from a male patient younger than 18 who had a stem cell transplant for acute myeloid leukemia, so the T cells may come from the graft donor. Both conserved end residues are part of each CDR3. The order of the fields is CDR3 protein, CDR3 DNA, V gene, clone size, J gene, D gene. The D gene is left open where the match is weak. Rows give clone size only sometimes, using once, few, many, or a class for an expanded clone.

CDR3aa: CASSDSSFRETQYF
CDR3nt: TGTGCCAGCAGTGATTCTTCCTTCAGAGAGACCCAGTACTTC
v_gene: TRBV2
abundance: many
j_gene: TRBJ2-5
d_gene: .

CDR3aa: CASSGTGGPKTQYF
CDR3nt: TGCGCCAGCAGCGGTACGGGGGGGCCTAAGACCCAGTACTTC
v_gene: TRBV5-1
abundance: many
j_gene: TRBJ2-5
d_gene: TRBD2

CDR3aa: CASSKREGKNTDTQYF
CDR3nt: TGTGCCAGCAGCAAGCGGGAGGGAAAAAACACAGATACGCAGTATTTT
v_gene: TRBV2
abundance: .
j_gene: TRBJ2-3
d_gene: TRBD2

CDR3aa: CASSLGTGGAQTQYF
CDR3nt: TGTGCCAGCAGCTTAGGGACAGGGGGCGCGCAGACCCAGTACTTC
v_gene: TRBV7-3
abundance: many
j_gene: TRBJ2-5
d_gene: TRBD1

CDR3aa: CSARGGTAFYEQYF
CDR3nt: TGCAGTGCTAGAGGGGGGACCGCCTTCTACGAGCAGTACTTC
v_gene: TRBV20-1
abundance: .
j_gene: TRBJ2-7
d_gene: .

CDR3aa: CASSPGTGLWNEQFF
CDR3nt: TGCGCCAGCAGCCCCGGGACAGGGCTTTGGAATGAGCAGTTCTTC
v_gene: TRBV5-1
abundance: many
j_gene: TRBJ2-1
d_gene: TRBD1

CDR3aa: CASSLPGSLRGEQFF
CDR3nt: TGTGCCAGCAGTTTACCGGGGAGTTTACGTGGTGAGCAGTTCTTC
v_gene: TRBV28
abundance: many
j_gene: TRBJ2-1
d_gene: .

CDR3aa: CASSYSRSQRRRETQYF
CDR3nt: TGTGCCAGCAGTTACTCAAGGTCGCAGAGACGCCGGGAGACCCAGTACTTC
v_gene: TRBV6-6
abundance: many
j_gene: TRBJ2-5
d_gene: .

CDR3aa: CATSDSRGQGTDTQYF
CDR3nt: TGTGCCACCAGTGATTCCCGGGGACAGGGCACAGATACGCAGTATTTT
v_gene: TRBV24-1
abundance: many
j_gene: TRBJ2-3
d_gene: TRBD1

CDR3aa: CASNRGAETQYF
CDR3nt: TGTGCCAGCAATAGGGGAGCGGAGACCCAGTACTTC
v_gene: TRBV27
abundance: many
j_gene: TRBJ2-5
d_gene: .

CDR3aa: CASSIVGTTNEQFF
CDR3nt: TGTGCCAGTAGTATAGTCGGGACCACCAATGAGCAGTTCTTC
v_gene: TRBV19
abundance: once
j_gene: TRBJ2-1
d_gene: .

CDR3aa: CAWAPGGLSEKLFF
CDR3nt: TGTGCCTGGGCCCCAGGGGGTTTATCGGAAAAACTGTTTTTT
v_gene: TRBV30
abundance: many
j_gene: TRBJ1-4
d_gene: TRBD1

CDR3aa: CAISESSGQPTQYF
CDR3nt: TGTGCCATCAGTGAGTCATCTGGCCAACCCACCCAGTACTTC
v_gene: TRBV10-3
abundance: medium-sized
j_gene: TRBJ2-5
d_gene: .

CDR3aa: CASRPGFMNTEAFF
CDR3nt: TGTGCCAGCAGACCGGGCTTCATGAACACTGAAGCTTTCTTT
v_gene: TRBV7-2
abundance: many
j_gene: TRBJ1-1
d_gene: .

CDR3aa: CASSFLPGRNEQFF
CDR3nt: TGTGCCAGCAGTTTTCTTCCGGGAAGGAATGAGCAGTTCTTC
v_gene: TRBV12-3/TRBV12-4
abundance: many
j_gene: TRBJ2-1
d_gene: .

CDR3aa: CASSPVQDSTGELFF
CDR3nt: TGTGCCAGCTCACCGGTCCAGGACTCCACCGGGGAGCTGTTTTTT
v_gene: TRBV18
abundance: many
j_gene: TRBJ2-2
d_gene: .

CDR3aa: CASSPVNRAVF
CDR3nt: TGTGCCAGCTCACCGGTCAACCGGGCGGTCTTC
v_gene: TRBV18
abundance: many
j_gene: TRBJ2-5
d_gene: .

CDR3aa: CASSLHGDKQFF
CDR3nt: TGTGCCAGCAGCCTTCACGGGGACAAGCAGTTCTTC
v_gene: TRBV6-5
abundance: many
j_gene: TRBJ2-1
d_gene: .

CDR3aa: CASSLAGRAARLFEQYF
CDR3nt: TGTGCCAGCAGCTTAGCAGGCAGGGCAGCCAGGTTGTTCGAGCAGTACTTC
v_gene: TRBV7-8
abundance: many
j_gene: TRBJ2-7
d_gene: .

CDR3aa: CASSFPRAGYTF
CDR3nt: TGTGCCAGCAGTTTCCCCAGGGCTGGCTACACCTTC
v_gene: TRBV27
abundance: many
j_gene: TRBJ1-2
d_gene: .

CDR3aa: CASSDQTYSPLHF
CDR3nt: TGTGCCAGCAGCGACCAAACATACTCACCCCTCCACTTT
v_gene: TRBV9
abundance: many
j_gene: TRBJ1-6
d_gene: .

CDR3aa: CASSSQREGSSYNEQFF
CDR3nt: TGTGCCAGCTCCAGCCAGCGGGAGGGGAGCTCCTACAATGAGCAGTTCTTC
v_gene: TRBV25-1
abundance: many
j_gene: TRBJ2-1
d_gene: TRBD2

CDR3aa: CSARDPIRNLADINIQYF
CDR3nt: TGCAGTGCTAGAGACCCCATTAGAAACCTAGCGGACATAAACATTCAGTACTTC
v_gene: TRBV20-1
abundance: many
j_gene: TRBJ2-4
d_gene: TRBD2

CDR3aa: CASSASLRGQGGTGELFF
CDR3nt: TGTGCCAGCAGCGCCAGCCTCCGGGGACAGGGTGGCACCGGGGAGCTGTTTTTT
v_gene: TRBV9
abundance: many
j_gene: TRBJ2-2
d_gene: TRBD1

CDR3aa: CASSFGTGGQETQYF
CDR3nt: TGCGCCAGCAGCTTCGGGACAGGGGGCCAAGAGACCCAGTACTTC
v_gene: TRBV5-1
abundance: many
j_gene: TRBJ2-5
d_gene: TRBD1

CDR3aa: CASSPPGQVPDYGYTF
CDR3nt: TGTGCCAGCAGTCCCCCCGGGCAGGTTCCCGACTATGGCTACACCTTC
v_gene: TRBV25-1
abundance: many
j_gene: TRBJ1-2
d_gene: .

CDR3aa: CASSQVGGSSYEQYF
CDR3nt: TGTGCCAGCAGCCAAGTCGGCGGCAGCTCCTACGAGCAGTACTTC
v_gene: TRBV4-2
abundance: many
j_gene: TRBJ2-7
d_gene: .

CDR3aa: CASSPLGTDTQYF
CDR3nt: TGTGCCAGCTCACCACTGGGCACAGATACGCAGTATTTT
v_gene: TRBV18
abundance: many
j_gene: TRBJ2-3
d_gene: .

CDR3aa: CSASTTGLYGYTF
CDR3nt: TGCAGTGCTAGCACGACAGGCCTCTATGGCTACACCTTC
v_gene: TRBV20-1
abundance: many
j_gene: TRBJ1-2
d_gene: .

CDR3aa: CASSLAAAAKGNNEQFF
CDR3nt: TGCGCCAGCAGCTTGGCCGCTGCGGCCAAAGGGAACAATGAGCAGTTCTTC
v_gene: TRBV5-1
abundance: many
j_gene: TRBJ2-1
d_gene: .

CDR3aa: CASSRGGTNEKLFF
CDR3nt: TGTGCCAGCAGCCGGGGGGGAACTAATGAAAAACTGTTTTTT
v_gene: TRBV12-3/TRBV12-4
abundance: many
j_gene: TRBJ1-4
d_gene: .

CDR3aa: CATGTGKGQPQHF
CDR3nt: TGTGCCACTGGGACAGGGAAAGGCCAGCCCCAGCATTTT
v_gene: TRBV24-1
abundance: many
j_gene: TRBJ1-5
d_gene: TRBD1

CDR3aa: CASSLVGNSNQPQHF
CDR3nt: TGTGCCAGCAGTTTAGTGGGGAATAGCAATCAGCCCCAGCATTTT
v_gene: TRBV12-3/TRBV12-4
abundance: medium-sized
j_gene: TRBJ1-5
d_gene: .

CDR3aa: CASRRGVMNTEAFF
CDR3nt: TGTGCCAGCAGGAGGGGGGTTATGAACACTGAAGCTTTCTTT
v_gene: TRBV4-2
abundance: many
j_gene: TRBJ1-1
d_gene: .

CDR3aa: CAMRPDESTDTQYF
CDR3nt: TGTGCCATGAGGCCGGACGAAAGCACAGATACGCAGTATTTT
v_gene: TRBV2
abundance: .
j_gene: TRBJ2-3
d_gene: .

CDR3aa: CASSYGAVTWNTEAFF
CDR3nt: TGTGCCAGCAGTTACGGTGCTGTCACTTGGAACACTGAAGCTTTCTTT
v_gene: TRBV6-5
abundance: many
j_gene: TRBJ1-1
d_gene: .

CDR3aa: CSVTPTSGAPGETQYF
CDR3nt: TGCAGCGTTACCCCGACTAGCGGGGCCCCGGGGGAGACCCAGTACTTC
v_gene: TRBV29-1
abundance: many
j_gene: TRBJ2-5
d_gene: TRBD2

CDR3aa: CGTSDSRLAGGLGLRYNEQFF
CDR3nt: TGTGGGACCAGTGATTCCCGACTAGCGGGAGGGCTCGGCCTTCGATACAATGAGCAGTTCTTC
v_gene: TRBV24-1
abundance: .
j_gene: TRBJ2-1
d_gene: TRBD2

CDR3aa: CATSDQGGLNQPQHF
CDR3nt: TGTGCCACCAGTGACCAAGGGGGACTCAATCAGCCCCAGCATTTT
v_gene: TRBV24-1
abundance: many
j_gene: TRBJ1-5
d_gene: .

CDR3aa: CAWSGDTEAF
CDR3nt: TGTGCCTGGAGTGGCGACACTGAAGCTTTT
v_gene: TRBV30
abundance: .
j_gene: TRBJ1-1
d_gene: .